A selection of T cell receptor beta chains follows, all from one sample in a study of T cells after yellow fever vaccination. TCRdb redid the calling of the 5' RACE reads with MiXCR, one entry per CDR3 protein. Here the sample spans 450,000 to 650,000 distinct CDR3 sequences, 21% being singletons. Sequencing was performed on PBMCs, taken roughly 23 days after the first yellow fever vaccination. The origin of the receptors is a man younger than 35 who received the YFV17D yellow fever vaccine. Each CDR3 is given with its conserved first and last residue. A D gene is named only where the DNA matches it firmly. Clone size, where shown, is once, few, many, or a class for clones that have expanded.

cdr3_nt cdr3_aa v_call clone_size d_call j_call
TGCAGTGCTAGAGTCCCATCAGGGGCGCAAAGGTCACCCCTCCACTTT CSARVPSGAQRSPLHF TRBV20-1 many . TRBJ1-6
TGTGCCATCAGTGGGTCAGGGACGGAGACCCAGTACTTC CAISGSGTETQYF TRBV10-3 . . TRBJ2-5
TGTGCCAGCAGCCCACTAGCGGGGGGGTTTGCCCAAAGAGAGACCCAGTACTTC CASSPLAGGFAQRETQYF TRBV6-1 few TRBD2 TRBJ2-5
TGTGCCAGCAGTCTTAGCGGGGGGACTTACTACAATGAGCAGTTCTTC CASSLSGGTYYNEQFF TRBV6-1 few TRBD2 TRBJ2-1
TGTGCCAGCTCCGAGGTCAGGTCGAACACCGGGGAGCTGTTTTTT CASSEVRSNTGELFF TRBV18 many . TRBJ2-2
TGTGCCAGCACTTCGGGCCATCAGCCCCAGCATTTT CASTSGHQPQHF TRBV27 . . TRBJ1-5
TGTGCCAGCAATCGGGGCTCGAACACTGAAGCTTTCTTT CASNRGSNTEAFF TRBV2 . . TRBJ1-1
TGCGCCAGCAGCCAAGGGTTCGTTCAGGGGGCTTGGGAGAACACTGAAGCTTTCTTT CASSQGFVQGAWENTEAFF TRBV4-3 . TRBD1 TRBJ1-1
TGTGCCAGCAGTGAAGCGTGGGGCAGAAATCAGCCCCAGCATTTT CASSEAWGRNQPQHF TRBV6-1 . . TRBJ1-5
TGCGCCAGCAGCCAAGATCGACGACAGGGGACTGGAAACACCATATATTTT CASSQDRRQGTGNTIYF TRBV4-3 few TRBD1 TRBJ1-3
TGTGCCAGCAGCTCGCGCAGGGACTGGAGCTATGGCTACACCTTC CASSSRRDWSYGYTF TRBV7-9 . . TRBJ1-2
TGTGCCAGCAGTTTATTAGGCGGGACAGGGGGCAAGGCACAGCATTTT CASSLLGGTGGKAQHF TRBV12-3/TRBV12-4 . TRBD1 TRBJ1-5
TGTGCCAGCAGTCTTAGCGGGGGGTACTACAATGAGCAGTTCTTC CASSLSGGYYNEQFF TRBV12-3/TRBV12-4 few TRBD2 TRBJ2-1
TGTGCCAGCAGCTTAGTCGGGACGGCACAACCTAGCACAGATACGCAGTATTTT CASSLVGTAQPSTDTQYF TRBV11-2 . . TRBJ2-3
TGTGCCAGCAGCTTAGCAAGCGGGGGGTATGAAGATACGCAGTATTTT CASSLASGGYEDTQYF TRBV11-2 few TRBD2 TRBJ2-3
TGCAGCGTTCATTCATGGGCAGATACGCAGTATTTT CSVHSWADTQYF TRBV29-1 few . TRBJ2-3
TGTGCCAGCTCACCACCGCTGGTATCTTCGGGCAGAGGGAGGGAGAACACTGAAGCTTTCTTT CASSPPLVSSGRGRENTEAFF TRBV18 . . TRBJ1-1
TGTGCCAGCAGCCTGGGACAGGGGAGACCAGATACGCAGTATTTT CASSLGQGRPDTQYF TRBV7-9 . TRBD1 TRBJ2-3
TGTGCCAGCAGCCGGAGGACTAGCGGGATAAACAATGAGCAGTTCTTC CASSRRTSGINNEQFF TRBV7-2 few TRBD2 TRBJ2-1
TGTGCCAGCAGCTTAGTCGCGACACCAACCTACAATGAGCAGTTCTTC CASSLVATPTYNEQFF TRBV11-2 few . TRBJ2-1
TGTGCCAGCAGCTCCACCCCCGGGCCAGAAGAGACCCAGTACTTC CASSSTPGPEETQYF TRBV7-9 . . TRBJ2-5
TGTGCCACCAGTGATCCCCGGGGACAGGGGGCATGGGAGACCCAGTACTTC CATSDPRGQGAWETQYF TRBV24-1 few TRBD1 TRBJ2-5
TGTGCCAGCAGCCTGGGAGGGCAAGGGTATACTGAAGCTTTCTTT CASSLGGQGYTEAFF TRBV3-1 few . TRBJ1-1
TGTGCCAGCCGCTTCGAGGGACAACAACCTGGGGGCTACACCTTC CASRFEGQQPGGYTF TRBV6-1 . . TRBJ1-2
TGTGCCAGCACCACGGGGGGGGACACTGAAGCTTTCTTT CASTTGGDTEAFF TRBV6-6 few . TRBJ1-1
TGTGCCAGCAGCCAAGATCGGCAAGGCAATCAGCCCCAGCATTTT CASSQDRQGNQPQHF TRBV3-1 few . TRBJ1-5
TGTGCCAGCAGTTACTCCCCCGGGACGAACACCGGGGAGCTGTTTTTT CASSYSPGTNTGELFF TRBV6-5 . . TRBJ2-2
TGTGCCAGCACCTCACAGTTACCCTACGAGCAGTACTTC CASTSQLPYEQYF TRBV6-1 . . TRBJ2-7
TGTGCCAGTAGTAGAATTCGGGACGCTACTTTCTTT CASSRIRDATFF TRBV19 . . TRBJ1-1
TGTGCCAGCAGTGAATACTGGGACTATCGAGAGACCCAGTACTTC CASSEYWDYRETQYF TRBV6-1 few TRBD2 TRBJ2-5
TGTGCCAGCAGCTTAAGCGGCCCCTCGGTCGCCGGGGAGCTGTTTTTT CASSLSGPSVAGELFF TRBV7-2 . . TRBJ2-2
TGTGCCAGCAGTGAAGCGGCCAGCCTTTACGAGCAGTACTTC CASSEAASLYEQYF TRBV2 . . TRBJ2-7